The clone carrying this T cell receptor (beta chain) appeared once. Its target is not known. CDR1 is LNHNV and CDR2 is YYDKDF in the germline V gene (reference sequence). The CDR3 is made up of 15 amino acids. The J segment lost 0 bases and the V segment lost 5 bases, leaving 7 bases of the junction unmatched. Produced via immunoSEQ multiplex PCR; TCRdb's table is partial and in-frame only. The sample carries tens of thousands of clones, 85% to 95% recorded once. The data originate from a study of cytomegalovirus exposure and HLA in healthy donors. Overall study findings and caveats: Subsequent analysis of the approximately 110 validation repertoires found a tendency for first-cohort TCR clusters to co-occur. Associated with cytomegalovirus, according to the listing, were 150 to 200 TCR beta chains.

The gene calls are TRBV15 and TRBJ2-7; TRBD1 agrees at 7 bases. What was sequenced was PBMCs. The receptor was derived from a young man in good health and CMV-seronegative. CDR3 coding DNA: TGTGCCACCAGCGGCAGGGGGTCACTCTCCTACGAGCAGTACTTC. Translated: CATSGRGSLSYEQYF.